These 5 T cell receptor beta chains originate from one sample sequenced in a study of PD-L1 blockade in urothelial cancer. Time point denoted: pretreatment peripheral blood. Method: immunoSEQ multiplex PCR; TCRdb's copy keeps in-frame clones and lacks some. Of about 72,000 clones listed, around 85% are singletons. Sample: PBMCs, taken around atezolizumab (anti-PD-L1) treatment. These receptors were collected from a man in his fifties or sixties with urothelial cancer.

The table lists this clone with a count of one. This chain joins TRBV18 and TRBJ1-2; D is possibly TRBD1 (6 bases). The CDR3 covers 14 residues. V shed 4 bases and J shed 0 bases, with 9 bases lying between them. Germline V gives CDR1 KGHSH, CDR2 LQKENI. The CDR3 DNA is TGTGCCAGCTCACGGGACATGACTAACTATGGCTACACCTTC. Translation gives CASSRDMTNYGYTF.

CDR3 sequence (DNA): TGTGCCAGCAGTTCGACTAGCGGGGGGGCGAGGTACAATGAGCAGTTCTTC. It encodes CASSSTSGGARYNEQFF. The chain uses TRBV28 and TRBJ2-1; 14 bases line up with TRBD2. Germline V gene lookup returns CDR1 MDHEN and CDR2 SYDVKM. V shed 4 bases and J 4 bases; nucleotides not matched to a gene: 6. The CDR3 spans 17 residues.

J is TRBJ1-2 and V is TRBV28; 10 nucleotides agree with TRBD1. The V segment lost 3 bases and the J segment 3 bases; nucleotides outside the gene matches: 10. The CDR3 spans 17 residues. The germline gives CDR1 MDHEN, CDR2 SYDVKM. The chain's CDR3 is CASSFPLGQGDDYGYTF. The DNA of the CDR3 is TGTGCCAGCAGTTTCCCTCTAGGACAGGGGGACGACTATGGCTACACCTTC.

The chain's CDR3 is CASSPVRTGVTDTQYF. The CDR3 DNA sequence: TGCGCCAGCAGCCCGGTTAGGACAGGGGTAACAGATACGCAGTATTTT. The rearrangement uses TRBV4-3 and TRBJ2-3, with 9 bases identical to TRBD1. This CDR3 comprises 16 residues. After removal of 4 bases from V and 3 bases from J, the junction contained 8 bases not matched to a gene. Germline assignment: CDR1 LGHNA and CDR2 YSLEER.

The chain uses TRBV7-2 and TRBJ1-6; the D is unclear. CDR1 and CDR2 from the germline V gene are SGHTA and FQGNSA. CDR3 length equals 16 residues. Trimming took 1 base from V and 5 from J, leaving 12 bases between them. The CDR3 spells CASSLEAWRNNSPLHF. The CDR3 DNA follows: TGTGCCAGCAGCTTAGAAGCCTGGCGGAATAATTCACCCCTCCACTTT.